The 22 T cell receptor beta chains given below trace back to one sample, sequenced in a study of PD-L1 blockade in urothelial cancer. Time point meaning: pretreatment peripheral blood. Method: immunoSEQ multiplex PCR; TCRdb's copy keeps in-frame clones and lacks some. The data contain roughly 39,000 clones, just over 90% of them singletons. This specimen consisted of PBMCs, obtained around atezolizumab (anti-PD-L1) treatment. These receptors were collected from an older woman with urothelial cancer.

V usage is TRBV2 and J usage is TRBJ2-1; 8 nucleotides agree with TRBD2. The CDR3 length is 16 residues. Unmatched junction bases numbered 3, after V lost 2 bases and J lost 0 bases. Germline V gene data show CDR1 as SNHLY and CDR2 as FYNNEI. This CDR3 reads CASSEKRESSYNEQFF. CDR3 DNA sequence: TGTGCCAGCAGTGAAAAGCGGGAGAGCTCCTACAATGAGCAGTTCTTC.

This chain connects TRBV18 to TRBJ2-1; 7 bases fit TRBD2. Germline values: CDR1 KGHSH, CDR2 LQKENI. The CDR3 is 15 residues long. V dropped 4 bases and J dropped 4; count of bases not matched to a gene: 7. The CDR3 DNA is TGTGCCAGCTCACAAACCGGGACTACATACAATGAGCAGTTCTTC. It codes for CASSQTGTTYNEQFF.

The count of this clone is one. This rearrangement joins TRBV30 to TRBJ1-3; D is perhaps TRBD1 (6 bases). The V gene lost 3 bases and the J gene lost 1 base, with 10 bases spanning the gap. This CDR3 is 14 amino acids long. Germline values: CDR1 GTSNPN, CDR2 SVGIG (reference sequence). The CDR3 bases are TGTGCCTGGAGCTGGACAGCATCTGGAAACACCATATATTTT. As protein: CAWSWTASGNTIYF.

The V and J genes are TRBV4-1 and TRBJ2-3; D unresolved. This CDR3 has 16 amino acids. From germline, CDR1 is MGHRA and CDR2 YSYEKL. V lost 0 bases and J 6 bases, leaving 16 bases between the germline ends. CDR3 region: CASSQDHAGSGDTQYF. In nucleotides, the CDR3 is TGCGCCAGCAGCCAAGATCATGCCGGGTCTGGGGATACGCAGTATTTT.

This clone was counted once. The chain employs TRBV11-3 and TRBJ2-2; the match to TRBD1 covers 12 bases. Losses at the gene ends were 0 bases for V and 5 bases for J; bases not matched to a gene: 7. The CDR3 spans 18 residues. In germline, CDR1 is SGHNT, CDR2 YENEEA. CDR3 sequence (DNA): TGTGCCAGCAGCTTAGATGGGATGGGACAGGGGGCGACCGGGGAGCTGTTTTTT. Its protein is CASSLDGMGQGATGELFF.

This clone was recorded a few times. The rearrangement links TRBV7-6 to TRBJ2-1; 9 bases line up with TRBD2. CDR3 length: 17 amino acids. Germline V gene data show CDR1 as SGHVS and CDR2 as FNYEAQ. J was trimmed by 1 base and V by 5 bases; bases with no gene match: 9. This chain's CDR3 is CASSLIGTSTSYNEQFF. The CDR3 DNA follows: TGTGCCAGCAGCCTAATCGGGACTAGCACTTCCTACAATGAGCAGTTCTTC.

The chain is built from TRBV25-1 and TRBJ2-7, with 9 bases identical to TRBD1. This CDR3 is built from 14 residues. After removal of 2 bases from V and 11 bases from J, the junction contained 10 bases not matched to a gene. Germline CDR1 and CDR2: MGHDK and SYGVNS. This CDR3 reads CASSEAGTGYKEYF. The CDR3 DNA reads as TGTGCCAGCAGTGAAGCCGGGACAGGGTATAAAGAGTACTTC.

The chain combines TRBV7-3 with TRBJ2-1; 8 nucleotides line up with TRBD2. The trim removed 4 bases at V and 8 bases at J, leaving 7 bases unmatched. The CDR3 is made up of 14 amino acids. Germline CDR1 reads SGHTA; CDR2 reads FQGTGA. The CDR3 DNA follows: TGTGCCAGCAGCTCTAGCGGGCCGGTCGATGAGCAGTTCTTC. Protein sequence: CASSSSGPVDEQFF.

The V gene is TRBV27, the J gene TRBJ2-3; 11 bases align to TRBD2. This CDR3 contains 15 residues. After removal of 6 bases from V and 0 bases from J, the junction contained 2 bases not matched to a gene. CDR1 MNHEY and CDR2 SMNVEV come from the germline V gene (reference sequence). CDR3 sequence (DNA): TGTGCCAGCAGCCGGACTAGCGGGAGCACAGATACGCAGTATTTT. Translation gives CASSRTSGSTDTQYF.

The chain combines TRBV19 with TRBJ2-1; D not resolved. The CDR3 extends over 14 amino acids. The germline gives CDR1 LNHDA, CDR2 SQIVND (reference sequence). V lost 5 bases and J lost 4, with 12 bases in between. The CDR3 spells CASSLRLIYNEQFF. The CDR3, as DNA: TGTGCCAGTAGTCTCCGACTGATTTACAATGAGCAGTTCTTC. Using reference TRBV19 and TRBJ2-1 for the parts outside the CDR3, the full variable domain is DGGITQSPKYLFRKEGQNVTLSCEQNLNHDAMYWYRQDPGQGLRLIYYSQIVNDFQKGDIAEGYSVSREKKESFPLTVTSAQKNPTAFYLCASSLRLIYNEQFFGPGTRLTVL.

This chain connects TRBV6-5 to TRBJ2-2; 8 positions agree with TRBD1. There are 15 residues in the CDR3. The germline gives CDR1 MNHEY, CDR2 SVGAGI. V gave up 0 bases and J gave up 5 bases; unmatched junction bases: 2. CDR3 DNA: TGTGCCAGCAGTTACTCTAGGACAGGGACCGGGGAGCTGTTTTTT. Amino acids: CASSYSRTGTGELFF.

This clone was found once. The CDR3 DNA is TGTGCCAGCAGCCTATCCAGCCTAGCGGCGAACACCGGGGAGCTGTTTTTT. This codes for CASSLSSLAANTGELFF. The genes are TRBV9 and TRBJ2-2; TRBD2 aligns across 7 bases. The germline V gene encodes CDR1 SGDLS and CDR2 YYNGEE. Losses at the gene ends were 4 bases for V and 0 bases for J; bases not matched to a gene: 9. The CDR3 totals 17 residues.

The rearrangement joins TRBV18 to TRBJ1-1; no clear D. Trimming took off 3 bases at V and 4 bases at J, with 15 bases between the two ends. The CDR3 has 15 amino acids. The V gene's germline CDR1 is KGHSH and CDR2 LQKENI. Here the CDR3 reads CASSPDEGPPTEAFF. CDR3 sequence (DNA): TGTGCCAGCTCACCTGATGAGGGTCCCCCCACTGAAGCTTTCTTT.

The V gene is TRBV5-6, the J gene TRBJ2-5, with 10 nucleotides matching TRBD2. J gave up 1 base and V 4 bases, and 10 bases lay outside the gene matches. The CDR3 spans 17 residues. Germline CDR1 is SGHDT and CDR2 is YYEEEE. CDR3 in amino acids: CASSIYLRTSGQETQYF. In nucleotides, the CDR3 is TGTGCCAGCAGCATCTACCTTAGGACTAGCGGCCAAGAGACCCAGTACTTC.

The rearrangement links TRBV19 to TRBJ1-1; D remains ambiguous. Germline-derived CDR1 and CDR2 are LNHDA and SQIVND (reference sequence). V shed 7 bases and J shed 1 base, with 10 bases lying between them. This CDR3 is 13 amino acids long. The CDR3 DNA follows: TGTGCCAGTACGGTGAATAAGAACACTGAAGCTTTCTTT. It encodes CASTVNKNTEAFF. Full variable domain (outside the CDR3, taken from reference TRBV19 and TRBJ1-1): DGGITQSPKYLFRKEGQNVTLSCEQNLNHDAMYWYRQDPGQGLRLIYYSQIVNDFQKGDIAEGYSVSREKKESFPLTVTSAQKNPTAFYLCASTVNKNTEAFFGQGTRLTVV.

This rearrangement joins TRBV5-1 to TRBJ2-1; no firm D call. CDR1 is SGHRS and CDR2 is YFSETQ in the germline V gene. This CDR3 has 15 amino acids. V lost 4 bases, J lost 2 bases, and 13 bases lay in between. CDR3 protein: CASSPVGGPYNEQFF. DNA of the CDR3: TGCGCCAGCAGCCCCGTAGGCGGTCCCTACAATGAGCAGTTCTTC.

This rearrangement joins TRBV6-6 to TRBJ2-7; TRBD2 might be the D (5 bases). Germline values: CDR1 MNHNY, CDR2 SVGAGI (reference sequence). The CDR3 has 13 residues. The ends were cut back, 0 bases at V and 5 bases at J, with 8 bases in the middle. The CDR3 sequence: CASSYSGEHEQYF. CDR3 sequence (DNA): TGTGCCAGCAGTTACTCTGGGGAGCACGAGCAGTACTTC.

This chain uses TRBV27 with TRBJ2-1; D may be TRBD1 (5 bases). Germline values: CDR1 MNHEY, CDR2 SMNVEV (reference sequence). Trimming took off 7 bases at V and 1 base at J, with 26 bases between the two ends. There are 19 residues in the CDR3. CDR3 sequence: CASTFTPPLQGRSYNEQFF. CDR3 DNA sequence: TGTGCCAGCACTTTTACCCCTCCTCTTCAGGGCAGGTCCTACAATGAGCAGTTCTTC.

V and J are TRBV14 and TRBJ2-5, with D unclear. This CDR3 has 12 amino acids. V was trimmed by 0 bases and J by 10 bases, leaving 9 bases between them. The germline CDR1 and CDR2 sequences are SGHDN and FVKESK. The CDR3 region is CASSQEIQRQYF. The CDR3 DNA reads as TGTGCCAGCAGCCAAGAGATCCAGCGCCAGTACTTC.

This chain joins TRBV6-1 and TRBJ1-2; D is possibly TRBD1 (5 bases). Trimming pared 3 bases from V and 1 base from J, leaving 12 bases between. Per germline, CDR1 MNHNS and CDR2 SASEGT. The CDR3 contains 15 residues. The CDR3 DNA reads TGTGCCAGCAGTGACCTGGGACTCTATAACTATGGCTACACCTTC. This gives the protein CASSDLGLYNYGYTF.

The chain is built from TRBV28 and TRBJ2-7; D not certain. Trimming removed 6 bases from V and 2 bases from J, with 14 bases in between. The CDR3 contains 14 residues. The germline V gene encodes CDR1 MDHEN and CDR2 SYDVKM. CDR3 residues: CASRTEVGAYEQYF. The CDR3 region has the DNA TGTGCCAGCAGGACCGAGGTGGGTGCCTACGAGCAGTACTTC.

J is TRBJ2-3 and V is TRBV7-3, with D unclear. The V and J ends lost 1 base and 3 bases respectively, with 11 bases between them. The germline V gene has CDR1 SGHTA and CDR2 FQGTGA. This CDR3 is 15 amino acids long. The DNA of the CDR3 is TGTGCCAGCAGCTTAAGTAGAGGCCCAACAGATACGCAGTATTTT. Translated: CASSLSRGPTDTQYF.